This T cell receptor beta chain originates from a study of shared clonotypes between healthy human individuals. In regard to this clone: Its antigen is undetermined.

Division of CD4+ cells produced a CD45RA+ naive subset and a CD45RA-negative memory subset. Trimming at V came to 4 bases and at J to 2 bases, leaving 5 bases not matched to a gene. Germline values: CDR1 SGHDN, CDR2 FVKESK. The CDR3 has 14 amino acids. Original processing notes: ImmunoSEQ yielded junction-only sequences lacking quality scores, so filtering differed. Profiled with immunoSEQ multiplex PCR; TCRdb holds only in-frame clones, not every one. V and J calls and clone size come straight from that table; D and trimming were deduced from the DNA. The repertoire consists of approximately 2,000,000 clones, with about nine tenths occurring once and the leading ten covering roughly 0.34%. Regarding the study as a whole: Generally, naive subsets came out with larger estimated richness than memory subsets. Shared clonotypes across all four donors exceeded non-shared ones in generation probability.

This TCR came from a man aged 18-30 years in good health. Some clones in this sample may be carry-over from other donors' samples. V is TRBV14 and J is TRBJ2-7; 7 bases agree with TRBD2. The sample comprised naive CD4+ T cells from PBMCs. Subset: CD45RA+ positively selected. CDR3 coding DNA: TGTGCCAGCAGCCCGAGCGGGACTACCTACGAGCAGTACTTC. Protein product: CASSPSGTTYEQYF.